The next 25 T cell receptor beta chains were all read from a single sample in a study of T cells in women clearing cervical HPV infection. Sequencing was performed with immunoSEQ multiplex PCR; in TCRdb, only in-frame clones are kept and a portion is missing. This sample contains roughly 48,000 clones. The sequenced sample consisted of blood buffy coat. The receptor source for this set is a woman aged 18 to 69 with a cervical HPV16 infection that either progressed to CIN3+ or cleared (not recorded which).

The covered CDR3 bases are TGTGCCAGCAGCTTGGGCTGGGCCCGGGGCACTGAA. Translating gives CASSLGWARGTE. The complete CDR3 sequence is CASSLGWARGTEAFF. The genes are TRBV5-5 and TRBJ1-1; D remains unclear. The sequence runs out 3 residues before the end of the CDR3; the remainder is reconstructed from the germline J gene. The germline CDR1 and CDR2 sequences are SGHKS and YYEKEE (reference sequence). The CDR3 has 15 residues. Trimming removed 0 bases from V and 4 bases from J, with 13 bases in between.

As regards this clone: The read comes to an end 3 residues before the CDR3 does, leaving the germline J gene to fill in the end. The V and J genes are TRBV14 and TRBJ2-7; TRBD1 is a possible D gene (5 bases). Per the germline V gene, CDR1 is SGHDN and CDR2 is FVKESK. The CDR3 is 13 residues long. Trimming left V 4 bases short and J 4 bases short, with 11 bases between. The CDR3 bases that were read are TGTGCCAGCAGCCGGCGACAGCTGTACGAG. Its protein product is CASSRRQLYE. In full, the CDR3 reads CASSRRQLYEQYF.

As for this clone: The CDR3 end falls 3 residues outside the read, so it is completed with the germline J gene. The chain employs TRBV4-1 and TRBJ2-1; D gene ambiguous. The germline V gene has CDR1 MGHRA and CDR2 YSYEKL. The CDR3 sequence is 15 residues long. The V end lost 0 bases, the J end lost 6 bases, and 12 bases lay between the germline ends. Incomplete CDR3 DNA: TGCGCCAGCAGCCAAGATCATCTAAATCCCAATGAG. Translated: CASSQDHLNPNE. In full, the CDR3 is CASSQDHLNPNEQFF.

With respect to this clone: The CDR3 end lies 3 residues beyond the end of the read and is filled in from the germline J gene. The V call is TRBV7-8, the J call TRBJ1-1; 9 nucleotides agree with TRBD1. Germline values: CDR1 SGHVS, CDR2 FQNEAQ. The CDR3 runs 14 residues. J gave up 6 bases and V 0 bases, and 2 bases lay outside the gene matches. Incomplete CDR3 DNA: TGTGCCAGCAGCTTAGCAACAGGGGGCCCTGAA. As protein: CASSLATGGPE. The whole CDR3 region reads CASSLATGGPEAFF. The variable domain in full, with the rest retrieved from reference TRBV7-8 and TRBJ1-1, is GAGVSQSPRYKVAKRGQDVALRCDPISGHVSLFWYQQALGQGPEFLTYFQNEAQLDKSGLPSDRFFAERPEGSVSTLKIQRTQQEDSAVYLCASSLATGGPEAFFGQGTRLTVV.

The CDR3 loop is CASSLYGGGELFF. The DNA read from the CDR3 is TGTGCCAGCAGCTTATACGGAGGGGGGGAG. The rearrangement uses TRBV7-3 and TRBJ2-2, with a tentative D call TRBD2 (6 bases). The read is 3 residues too short to cover the CDR3 end, so that end is filled in from the germline J gene. V was shortened by 2 bases and J by 8 bases, with 9 bases between the two germline ends. The CDR3 consists of 13 residues. Germline V gene lookup returns CDR1 SGHTA and CDR2 FQGTGA.

A word on this clone: Sequencing ends 3 residues short of the CDR3 end; the germline J gene provides the rest. The chain couples TRBV6-1 to TRBJ2-4; tentative D call: TRBD1 (6 bases). Trimming pared 3 bases from V and 1 base from J, leaving 7 bases between. Germline V gives CDR1 MNHNS, CDR2 SASEGT. The CDR3 has 14 amino acids. CDR3 sequence: CASSEGAAKNIQYF. The sequenced part of the CDR3 DNA is TGTGCCAGCAGTGAGGGGGCTGCCAAAAACATT.

As regards this clone: The DNA ends 3 residues before the CDR3 does, and the rest of the CDR3 is filled in from the germline J gene. The chain couples TRBV19 to TRBJ1-2; D is perhaps TRBD1 (5 bases). The CDR3 consists of 13 residues. Germline loops: CDR1 LNHDA, CDR2 SQIVND (reference sequence). The V gene lost 1 base and the J gene lost 6 bases, with 9 bases spanning the gap. CDR3 loop: CASSIVRGDGYTF. CDR3 DNA (partial): TGTGCCAGTAGTATAGTAAGGGGAGATGGC.

Remarks on this clone: The missing CDR3 end, 3 residues past where the read stops, is filled in from the germline J gene. The chain recombines TRBV2 with TRBJ2-3, with 7 bases matching TRBD2. The CDR3 runs to 14 residues. With V trimmed by 5 bases and J by 2 bases, 4 bases remained unmatched. Germline V gives CDR1 SNHLY, CDR2 FYNNEI. The CDR3 loop reads CASSPGGTTDTQYF. The part of the CDR3 DNA that was read is TGTGCCAGCAGTCCGGGGGGAACCACAGATACG. The full variable domain, in which reference TRBV2 and TRBJ2-3 provide the parts outside the CDR3, is EPEVTQTPSHQVTQMGQEVILRCVPISNHLYFYWYRQILGQKVEFLVSFYNNEISEKSEIFDDQFSVERPDGSNFTLKIRSTKLEDSAMYFCASSPGGTTDTQYFGPGTRLTVL.

A word on this clone: The CDR3 extends 3 residues past the end of the read, so its final part is completed from the germline J gene. The chain is built from TRBV20-1 and TRBJ2-5; weak D call: TRBD2 (5 bases). Germline CDR1 and CDR2: DFQATT and SNEGSKA (reference sequence). The CDR3 has 14 residues. Trimming pared 3 bases from V and 0 bases from J, leaving 11 bases between. This CDR3 reads CSASFGVYQETQYF. Incomplete CDR3 DNA: TGCAGTGCTAGTTTCGGGGTGTACCAAGAGACC.

Details on this clone: The read falls 3 residues short of the CDR3 end, and the missing part is taken from the germline J gene. The chain is built from TRBV11-2 and TRBJ2-1, with 9 bases matching TRBD1. V lost 6 bases and J lost 3; bases outside the gene matches: 6. The CDR3 runs 15 residues. The germline gives CDR1 SGHAT, CDR2 FQNNGV. The part of the CDR3 DNA that was read is TGTGCCAGCAGGAAACAGGGGGCTAACTACAATGAG. The encoded protein is CASRKQGANYNE. From start to end, the CDR3 is CASRKQGANYNEQFF. Drawing the rest from reference TRBV11-2 and TRBJ2-1, the complete variable domain is EAGVAQSPRYKIIEKRQSVAFWCNPISGHATLYWYQQILGQGPKLLIQFQNNGVVDDSQLPKDRFSAERLKGVDSTLKIQPAKLEDSAVYLCASRKQGANYNEQFFGPGTRLTVL.

Regarding this clone: The missing CDR3 end, 3 residues past where the read stops, is filled in from the germline J gene. V and J are TRBV10-3 and TRBJ1-4; 7 bases are shared with TRBD1. The J segment lost 4 bases and the V segment lost 4 bases, leaving 6 bases of the junction unmatched. Germline V gives CDR1 ENHRY, CDR2 SYGVKD. This CDR3 is built from 15 residues. CDR3 DNA (partial): TGTGCCATCAGTGCGGACAGGAGAGATAATGAAAAA. This codes for CAISADRRDNEK. The full CDR3 sequence reads CAISADRRDNEKLFF.

A word on this clone: The CDR3 extends 3 residues past the end of the read, so its final part is completed from the germline J gene. This chain connects TRBV20-1 to TRBJ2-7, with TRBD1 identical over 9 bases. This CDR3 has 15 amino acids. The ends lost 0 bases at V and 5 bases at J; junction bases unmatched: 8. Per germline, CDR1 DFQATT and CDR2 SNEGSKA (reference sequence). The DNA read from the CDR3 is TGCAGTGCTAGAGATCTCCGGACAGGGGCGGACGAG. Its translation is CSARDLRTGADE. The whole CDR3 protein is CSARDLRTGADEQYF.

A word on this clone: The read ends 3 residues before the CDR3 terminus; that terminus is restored from the germline J gene. The rearrangement joins TRBV30 to TRBJ1-6, with 10 bases lining up with TRBD1. This CDR3 contains 17 residues. With V trimmed by 8 bases and J by 10 bases, 20 bases remained unmatched. Germline V CDR1 and CDR2: GTSNPN, SVGIG (reference sequence). The CDR3 DNA, read in part, is TGTGCCCCCCCGGCGTGCGCGGACAGGGGGAATTCCTCACCC. It codes for CAPPACADRGNSSP. The full CDR3 reads CAPPACADRGNSSPLHF.

On this clone: The CDR3 extends 3 residues past the end of the read, so its final part is completed from the germline J gene. This chain connects TRBV5-1 to TRBJ2-7, with TRBD2 matching over 10 bases. CDR1 and CDR2 (germline): SGHRS, YFSETQ. CDR3 size: 17 residues. After removal of 1 base from V and 4 bases from J, the junction contained 11 bases not matched to a gene. Here the CDR3 reads CASSLRRSGTSVYEQYF. The DNA read from the CDR3 is TGCGCCAGCAGCTTGCGCAGGTCCGGGACTAGCGTATACGAG.

About this clone itself: The CDR3 end falls 3 residues outside the read, so it is completed with the germline J gene. This rearrangement joins TRBV29-1 to TRBJ2-5; 8 bases are shared with TRBD1. Germline CDR1 SQVTM, CDR2 ANQGSEA. V lost 5 bases, J lost 3 bases, and 8 bases stayed unmatched. This CDR3 has 14 amino acids. The CDR3 here is CSVKQGVPKETQYF. The CDR3 DNA, read in part, is TGCAGCGTTAAACAGGGGGTACCCAAAGAGACC.

Note on this clone: The read gets to within 3 residues of the CDR3 end, and the germline J gene fills in the rest. The V and J genes are TRBV18 and TRBJ2-4; 8 nucleotides align to TRBD1. Germline CDR1 reads KGHSH; CDR2 reads LQKENI. The V gene end was trimmed by 3 bases and the J gene end by 6 bases; junction bases not matched to a gene: 1. The CDR3 consists of 13 residues. The sequenced part of the CDR3 DNA is TGTGCCAGCTCACCCGACAGGGGAAACATT. Residues: CASSPDRGNI. The whole CDR3 region reads CASSPDRGNIQYF.

Concerning this clone: Read coverage stops 3 residues before the CDR3 terminus; the germline J gene supplies the remainder. The chain is built from TRBV20-1 and TRBJ1-5; D is perhaps TRBD1 (6 bases). V lost 1 base to trimming and J lost 2 bases, with 12 bases between them. This CDR3 spans 15 amino acids. The germline gives CDR1 DFQATT, CDR2 SNEGSKA (reference sequence). The part of the CDR3 DNA that was read is TGCAGTGCTAGAGGGGCCAGGGGTCGCAATCAGCCC. This translates into CSARGARGRNQP. The CDR3 in its entirety is CSARGARGRNQPQHF.

Remarks on this clone: The CDR3 extends 3 residues past the end of the read, so its final part is completed from the germline J gene. This rearrangement joins TRBV10-3 to TRBJ2-6; 8 bases match TRBD2. The CDR3 has 20 amino acids. The germline CDR1 and CDR2 sequences are ENHRY and SYGVKD. With V trimmed by 6 bases and J by 2 bases, 18 bases remained unmatched. The CDR3 protein is CAIRDSWISGTRAGANVLTF. Incomplete CDR3 DNA: TGTGCCATCAGAGATTCCTGGATTTCCGGGACTAGAGCTGGGGCCAACGTC.

A remark on this clone: One junction end does not reproduce the germline sequence, and a read error may be involved. The read comes to an end 3 residues before the CDR3 does, leaving the germline J gene to fill in the end. The chain is built from TRBV7-9 and TRBJ2-7; D ambiguous. This CDR3 is 12 amino acids long. Germline V gives CDR1 SEHNR, CDR2 FQNEAQ (reference sequence). The sequenced part of the CDR3 DNA is TGTTCCAGCAGCTTAGCCACATACGAG. Translation gives CSSSLATYE. The CDR3 reads in full as CSSSLATYEQYF.

Points on this clone: The observed sequence ends 3 residues before the CDR3 terminus, with the missing tail filled in from the germline J gene. The chain combines TRBV19 with TRBJ2-3; 9 nucleotides line up with TRBD2. The germline V gene has CDR1 LNHDA and CDR2 SQIVND (reference sequence). The CDR3 totals 18 residues. Trimming at V came to 2 bases and at J to 6 bases, leaving 15 bases not matched to a gene. The CDR3 loop is CASSIKVAGVSSRDTQYF. The CDR3 DNA, read in part, is TGTGCCAGTAGTATAAAGGTAGCGGGAGTCTCCAGTAGGGATACG.

This CDR3 is CASGLVSSGGLDEQYF. The part of the CDR3 DNA that was read is TGTGCTAGTGGTTTGGTATCGAGCGGGGGGCTCGACGAG. V gene TRBV12-5 combines with J gene TRBJ2-7, with 9 bases matching TRBD2. The sequence runs out 3 residues before the end of the CDR3; the remainder is reconstructed from the germline J gene. V was clipped by 0 bases and J by 5 bases; unmatched bases: 8. The CDR3 length is 16 residues. Germline loops: CDR1 LGHNT, CDR2 FRNRAP.

CDR3 bases read: TGCAGTGCTACCTCCGACAACTCTGGAAACACC. This translates into CSATSDNSGNT. The whole CDR3 is CSATSDNSGNTIYF. This sequence joins TRBV20-1 and TRBJ1-3; no definite D call. Read coverage stops 3 residues before the CDR3 terminus; the germline J gene supplies the remainder. The V gene's germline CDR1 is DFQATT and CDR2 SNEGSKA (reference sequence). The V and J ends lost 4 bases and 0 bases respectively, with 10 bases between them. The CDR3 length is 14 residues.

Note on this clone: The read halts 3 residues ahead of the CDR3 end, with the missing end drawn from the germline J gene. V is TRBV20-1 and J is TRBJ1-6, with D possibly being TRBD1 (6 bases). Germline V gene lookup returns CDR1 DFQATT and CDR2 SNEGSKA (reference sequence). The CDR3 loop spans 17 amino acids. Trimming removed 6 bases at V and 7 bases at J, with 25 bases between. The CDR3: CSARNYRDNRRNSPLHF. CDR3 bases read: TGCAGTGCACGAAACTACCGGGACAATCGCAGGAATTCACCC.

Concerning this clone: The CDR3 end is not reached by the read, which stops 3 residues before it; the germline J gene fills it in. This sequence joins TRBV20-1 and TRBJ2-3, with a tentative D call TRBD2 (7 bases). This CDR3 spans 15 amino acids. The germline V gene encodes CDR1 DFQATT and CDR2 SNEGSKA (reference sequence). The V and J ends lost 3 bases and 3 bases respectively, with 16 bases between them. Here the CDR3 reads CSASLGGGGTDTQYF. The CDR3 DNA, read in part, is TGCAGTGCTAGCCTGGGGGGGGGCGGTACAGATACG.

With respect to this clone: From the germline J gene comes the end of the CDR3, since the read stops 3 residues before it. The rearrangement links TRBV5-4 to TRBJ2-2; 8 bases agree with TRBD2. The CDR3 length is 15 residues. CDR1 is SGHNT and CDR2 is YYREEE in the germline V gene (reference sequence). The V and J ends lost 1 base and 5 bases, in that order; junction bases with no gene match: 4. CDR3 in amino acids: CASSLPGGGTGELFF. The CDR3 bases that were read are TGTGCCAGCAGCTTGCCGGGAGGGGGAACCGGGGAG.